Following are 3 T cell receptor beta chains from one sample sequenced in a study of blood T cell repertoires in COVID-19. Generated by immunoSEQ multiplex PCR, the TCRdb table keeps only in-frame clones and is missing some. The data contain 380,000 or so clones, 88% of them singletons. Sequencing used PBMCs or T cells enriched from blood (not recorded which). The receptors shown here come from a woman in her forties with acute COVID-19.

The chain has TRBV10-3 and TRBJ1-2; TRBD1 matches at 12 bases. Germline-derived CDR1 and CDR2 are ENHRY and SYGVKD. J gave up 8 bases and V 7 bases, and 11 bases lay outside the gene matches. The CDR3 covers 15 residues. CDR3 loop: CAITPQGQGAHGYTF. As DNA, the CDR3 is TGTGCCATCACCCCGCAGGGACAGGGGGCGCACGGCTACACCTTC.

J is TRBJ2-3 and V is TRBV15; TRBD2 matches 7 bases. Germline V gene lookup returns CDR1 LNHNV and CDR2 YYDKDF (reference sequence). This CDR3 is 14 amino acids long. With V trimmed by 0 bases and J by 4 bases, 1 base remained unmatched. The DNA for the CDR3 is TGTGCCACCAGCAGAGATGGGGGGGCAGATACGCAGTATTTT. This encodes CATSRDGGADTQYF.

This clone was counted once. This chain joins TRBV5-1 and TRBJ2-1; 8 positions match TRBD1. The germline V gene encodes CDR1 SGHRS and CDR2 YFSETQ. The CDR3 runs to 16 residues. The junction had 10 bases not matched to a gene; V was cut back by 4 bases and J by 4 bases. The CDR3, as DNA: TGCGCCAGCAGCGGGGCGGGGCGGACAGGGTACAATGAGCAGTTCTTC. Its translation: CASSGAGRTGYNEQFF. Supplemented by reference TRBV5-1 and TRBJ2-1, the full variable domain reads KAGVTQTPRYLIKTRGQQVTLSCSPISGHRSVSWYQQTPGQGLQFLFEYFSETQRNKGNFPGRFSGRQFSNSRSEMNVSTLELGDSALYLCASSGAGRTGYNEQFFGPGTRLTVL.